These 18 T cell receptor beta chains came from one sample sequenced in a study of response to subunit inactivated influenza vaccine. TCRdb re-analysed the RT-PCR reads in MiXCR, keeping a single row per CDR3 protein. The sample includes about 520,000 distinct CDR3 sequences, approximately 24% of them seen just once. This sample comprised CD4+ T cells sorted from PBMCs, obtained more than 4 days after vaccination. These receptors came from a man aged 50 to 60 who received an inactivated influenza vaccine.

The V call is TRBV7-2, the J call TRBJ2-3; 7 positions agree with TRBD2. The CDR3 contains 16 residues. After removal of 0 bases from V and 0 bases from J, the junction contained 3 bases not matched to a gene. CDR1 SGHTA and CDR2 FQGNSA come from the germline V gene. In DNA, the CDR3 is TGTGCCAGCAGCTTAGCGCCTAGCGGAAGCACAGATACGCAGTATTTT. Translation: CASSLAPSGSTDTQYF.

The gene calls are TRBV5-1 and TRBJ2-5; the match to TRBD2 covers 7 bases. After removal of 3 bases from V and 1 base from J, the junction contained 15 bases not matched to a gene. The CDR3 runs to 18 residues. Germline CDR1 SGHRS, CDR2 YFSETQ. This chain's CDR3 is CASSYRRGASGFQETQYF. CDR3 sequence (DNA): TGCGCCAGCAGCTACCGCCGTGGGGCTAGCGGATTCCAAGAGACCCAGTACTTC.

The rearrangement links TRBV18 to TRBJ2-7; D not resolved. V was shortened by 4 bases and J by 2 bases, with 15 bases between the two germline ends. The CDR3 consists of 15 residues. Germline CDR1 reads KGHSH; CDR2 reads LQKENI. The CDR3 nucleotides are TGTGCCAGCTCACAACCCATGACTGTTACCTACGAGCAGTACTTC. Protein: CASSQPMTVTYEQYF. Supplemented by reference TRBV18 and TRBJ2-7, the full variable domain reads NAGVMQNPRHLVRRRGQEARLRCSPMKGHSHVYWYRQLPEEGLKFMVYLQKENIIDESGMPKERFSAEFPKEGPSILRIQQVVRGDSAAYFCASSQPMTVTYEQYFGPGTRLTVT.

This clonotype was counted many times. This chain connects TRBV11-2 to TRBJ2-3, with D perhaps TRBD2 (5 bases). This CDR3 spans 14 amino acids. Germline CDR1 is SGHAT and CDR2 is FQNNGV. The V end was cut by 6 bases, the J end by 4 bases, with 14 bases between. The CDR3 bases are TGTGCCAGCAGTCCTGAGACTATCTCAGATACGCAGTATTTT. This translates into CASSPETISDTQYF. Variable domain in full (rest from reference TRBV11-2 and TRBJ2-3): EAGVAQSPRYKIIEKRQSVAFWCNPISGHATLYWYQQILGQGPKLLIQFQNNGVVDDSQLPKDRFSAERLKGVDSTLKIQPAKLEDSAVYLCASSPETISDTQYFGPGTRLTVL.

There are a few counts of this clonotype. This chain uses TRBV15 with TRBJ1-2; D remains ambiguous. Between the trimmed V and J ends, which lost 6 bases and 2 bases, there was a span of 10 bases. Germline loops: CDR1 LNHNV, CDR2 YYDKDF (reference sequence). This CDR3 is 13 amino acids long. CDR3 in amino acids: CATSTGSNYGYTF. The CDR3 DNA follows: TGTGCCACCAGTACCGGGTCGAACTATGGCTACACCTTC.

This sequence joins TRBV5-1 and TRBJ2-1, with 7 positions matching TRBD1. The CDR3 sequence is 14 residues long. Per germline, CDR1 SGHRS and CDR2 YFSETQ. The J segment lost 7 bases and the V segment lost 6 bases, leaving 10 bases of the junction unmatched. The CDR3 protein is CASKGAQSGNEQFF. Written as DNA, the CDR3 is TGCGCCAGCAAGGGGGCCCAGAGCGGAAATGAGCAGTTCTTC.

The CDR3 is CASSQLHNNEQFF. The CDR3 DNA is TGTGCCAGCAGCCAATTACACAACAATGAGCAGTTCTTC. The V gene is TRBV16, the J gene TRBJ2-1, with D uncertain. V lost 1 base to trimming and J lost 5 bases, with 6 bases between them. The V gene's germline CDR1 is KGHSY and CDR2 FQNENV. This CDR3 has 13 residues. The full variable domain, rest sourced from reference TRBV16 and TRBJ2-1, is GEEVAQTPKHLVRGEGQKAKLYCAPIKGHSYVFWYQQVLKNEFKFLISFQNENVFDETGMPKERFSAKCLPNSPCSLEIQATKLEDSAVYFCASSQLHNNEQFFGPGTRLTVL.

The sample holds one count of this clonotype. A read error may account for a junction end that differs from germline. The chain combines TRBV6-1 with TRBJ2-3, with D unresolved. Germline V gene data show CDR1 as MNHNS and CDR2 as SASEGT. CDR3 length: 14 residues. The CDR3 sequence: CASSEDGNTDTQYF. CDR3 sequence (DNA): TGTGCCAGCAGCGAAGATGGGAACACAGATACGCAGTATTTT.

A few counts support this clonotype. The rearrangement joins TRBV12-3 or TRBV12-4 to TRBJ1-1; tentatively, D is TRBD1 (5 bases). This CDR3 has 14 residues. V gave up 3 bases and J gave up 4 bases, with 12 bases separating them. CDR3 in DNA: TGTGCCAGCAGTTTGCCCAGGGTGGGCACTGAAGCTTTCTTT. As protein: CASSLPRVGTEAFF.

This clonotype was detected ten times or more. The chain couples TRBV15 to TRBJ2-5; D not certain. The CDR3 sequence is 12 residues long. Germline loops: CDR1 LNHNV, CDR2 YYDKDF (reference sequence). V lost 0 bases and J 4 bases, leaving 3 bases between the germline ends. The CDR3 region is CATSRDRETQYF. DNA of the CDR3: TGTGCCACCAGCAGAGATAGAGAGACCCAGTACTTC.

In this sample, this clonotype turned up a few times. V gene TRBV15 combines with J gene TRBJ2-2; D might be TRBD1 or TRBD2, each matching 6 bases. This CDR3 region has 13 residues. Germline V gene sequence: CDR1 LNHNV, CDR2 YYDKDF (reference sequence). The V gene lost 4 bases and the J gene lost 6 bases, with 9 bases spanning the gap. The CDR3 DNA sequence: TGTGCCACCAGCATAAGGGGGGCCGGGGAGCTGTTTTTT. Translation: CATSIRGAGELFF.

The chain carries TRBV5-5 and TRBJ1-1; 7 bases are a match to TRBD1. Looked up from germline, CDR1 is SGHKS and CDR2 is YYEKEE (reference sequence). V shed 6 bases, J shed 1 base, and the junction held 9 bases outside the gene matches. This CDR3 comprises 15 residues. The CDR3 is CASKRTGPSNTEAFF. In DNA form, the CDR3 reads TGTGCCAGCAAACGGACAGGTCCCTCGAACACTGAAGCTTTCTTT.

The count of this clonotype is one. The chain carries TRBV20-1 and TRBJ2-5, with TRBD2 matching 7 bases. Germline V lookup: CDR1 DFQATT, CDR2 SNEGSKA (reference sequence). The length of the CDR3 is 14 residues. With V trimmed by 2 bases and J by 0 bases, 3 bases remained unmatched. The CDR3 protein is CSARQLADQETQYF. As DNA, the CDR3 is TGCAGTGCTAGACAGCTAGCGGACCAAGAGACCCAGTACTTC.

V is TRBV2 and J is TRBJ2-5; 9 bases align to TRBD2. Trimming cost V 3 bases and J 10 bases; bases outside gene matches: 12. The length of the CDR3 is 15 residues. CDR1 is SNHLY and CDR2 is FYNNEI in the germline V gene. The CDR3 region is CASSDVVAGGMSQYF. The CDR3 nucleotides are TGTGCCAGCAGTGACGTTGTGGCGGGAGGGATGAGCCAGTACTTC. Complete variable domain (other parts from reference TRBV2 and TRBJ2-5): EPEVTQTPSHQVTQMGQEVILRCVPISNHLYFYWYRQILGQKVEFLVSFYNNEISEKSEIFDDQFSVERPDGSNFTLKIRSTKLEDSAMYFCASSDVVAGGMSQYFGPGTRLLVL.

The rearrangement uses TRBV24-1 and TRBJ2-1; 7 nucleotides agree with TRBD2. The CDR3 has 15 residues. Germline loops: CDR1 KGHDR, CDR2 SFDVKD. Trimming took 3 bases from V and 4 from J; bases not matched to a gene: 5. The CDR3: CATSDPGLEYNEQFF. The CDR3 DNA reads TGTGCCACCAGTGATCCCGGACTAGAGTACAATGAGCAGTTCTTC.

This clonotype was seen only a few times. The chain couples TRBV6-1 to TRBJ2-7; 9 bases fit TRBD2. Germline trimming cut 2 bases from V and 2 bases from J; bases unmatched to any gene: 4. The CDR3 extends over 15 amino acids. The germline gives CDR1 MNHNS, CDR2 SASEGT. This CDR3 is CASSEPGLATYEQYF. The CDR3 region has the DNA TGTGCCAGCAGTGAACCGGGACTAGCAACCTACGAGCAGTACTTC.

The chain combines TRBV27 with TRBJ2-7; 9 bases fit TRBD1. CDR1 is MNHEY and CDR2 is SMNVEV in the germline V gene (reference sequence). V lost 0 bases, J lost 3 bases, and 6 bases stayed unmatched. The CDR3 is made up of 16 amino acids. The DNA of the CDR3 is TGTGCCAGCAGTTTATCGTACGGACAGGGGATCTACGAGCAGTACTTC. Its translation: CASSLSYGQGIYEQYF.

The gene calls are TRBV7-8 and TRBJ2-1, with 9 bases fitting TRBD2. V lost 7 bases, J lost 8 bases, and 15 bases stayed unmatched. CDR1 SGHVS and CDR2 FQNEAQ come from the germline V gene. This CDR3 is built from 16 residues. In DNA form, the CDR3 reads TGTGCCAGCACCTCTACGCAAGCGGGGGGTTTGTATGAGCAGTTCTTC. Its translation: CASTSTQAGGLYEQFF.